This T cell receptor (beta chain) comes out of a study of cytomegalovirus exposure and HLA in healthy donors. This CDR3 spans 16 amino acids. CDR1 is SGDLS, CDR2 YYNGEE, per germline. The ends were cut back, 0 bases at V and 0 bases at J, with 9 bases in the middle. PCR involved 60 Vbeta and 13 Jbeta primers. The assay was immunoSEQ multiplex PCR, and TCRdb's table has in-frame clones only and misses some. The sample carries 100,000 to 150,000 clones, about 70% recorded once. The specimen was PBMCs. This TCR was sampled from a woman aged 55 to 70 in good health and CMV-seropositive. V usage is TRBV9 and J usage is TRBJ2-2; tentative D call: TRBD2 (6 bases). The CDR3, as DNA: TGTGCCAGCAGCGTAGTTGCGGGGACGAACACCGGGGAGCTGTTTTTT. The encoded protein is CASSVVAGTNTGELFF.